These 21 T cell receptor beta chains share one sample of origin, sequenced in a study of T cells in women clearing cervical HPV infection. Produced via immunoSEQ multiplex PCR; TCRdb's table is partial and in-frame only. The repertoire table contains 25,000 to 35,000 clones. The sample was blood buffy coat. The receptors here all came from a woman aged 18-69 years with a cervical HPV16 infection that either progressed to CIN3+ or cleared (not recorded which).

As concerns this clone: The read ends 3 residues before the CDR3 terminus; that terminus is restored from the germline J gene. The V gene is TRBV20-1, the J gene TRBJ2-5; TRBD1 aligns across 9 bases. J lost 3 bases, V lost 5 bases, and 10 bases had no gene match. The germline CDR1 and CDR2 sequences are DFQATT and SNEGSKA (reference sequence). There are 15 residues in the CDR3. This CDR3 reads CSAVGTGRQEETQYF. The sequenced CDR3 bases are TGCAGTGCTGTGGGGACAGGGCGGCAGGAAGAGACC.

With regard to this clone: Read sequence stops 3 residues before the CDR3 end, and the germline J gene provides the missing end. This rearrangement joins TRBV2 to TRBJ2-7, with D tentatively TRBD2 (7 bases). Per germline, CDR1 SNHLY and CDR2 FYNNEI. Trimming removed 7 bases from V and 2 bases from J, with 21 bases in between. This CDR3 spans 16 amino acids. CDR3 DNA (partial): TGTGCCAGCAACGATGTCGGCGGGGGCCAAACCTACGAG. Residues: CASNDVGGGQTYE. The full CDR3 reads CASNDVGGGQTYEQYF.

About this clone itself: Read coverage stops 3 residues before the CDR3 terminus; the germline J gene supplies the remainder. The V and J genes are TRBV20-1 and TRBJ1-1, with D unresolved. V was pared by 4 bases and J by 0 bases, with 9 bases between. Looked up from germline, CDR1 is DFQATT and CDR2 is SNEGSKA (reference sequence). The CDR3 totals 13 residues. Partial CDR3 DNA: TGCAGTGCTATATGGCATATGAACACTGAA. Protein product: CSAIWHMNTE. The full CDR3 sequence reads CSAIWHMNTEAFF.

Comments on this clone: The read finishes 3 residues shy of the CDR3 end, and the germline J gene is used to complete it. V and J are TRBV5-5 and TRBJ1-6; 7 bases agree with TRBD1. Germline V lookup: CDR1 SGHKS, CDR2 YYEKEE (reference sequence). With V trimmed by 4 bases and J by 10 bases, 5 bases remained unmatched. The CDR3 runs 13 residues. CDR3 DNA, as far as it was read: TGTGCCAGCAGCCTCACAGGGGACTCACCC. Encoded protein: CASSLTGDSP. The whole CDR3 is CASSLTGDSPLHF.

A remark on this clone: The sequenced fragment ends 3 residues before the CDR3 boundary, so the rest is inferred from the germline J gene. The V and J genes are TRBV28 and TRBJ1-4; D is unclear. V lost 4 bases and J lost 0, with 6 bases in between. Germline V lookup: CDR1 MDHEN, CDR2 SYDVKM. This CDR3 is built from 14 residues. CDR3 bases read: TGTGCCAGCAGTTCCGACACAACTAATGAAAAA. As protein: CASSSDTTNEK. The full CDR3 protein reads CASSSDTTNEKLFF.

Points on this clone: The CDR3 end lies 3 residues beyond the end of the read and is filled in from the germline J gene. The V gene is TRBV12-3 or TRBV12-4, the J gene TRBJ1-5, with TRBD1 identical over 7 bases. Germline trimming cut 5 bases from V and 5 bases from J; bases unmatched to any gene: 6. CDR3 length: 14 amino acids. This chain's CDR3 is CASSQRQGDQPQHF. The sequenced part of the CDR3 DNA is TGTGCCAGCAGTCAACGACAGGGCGATCAGCCC.

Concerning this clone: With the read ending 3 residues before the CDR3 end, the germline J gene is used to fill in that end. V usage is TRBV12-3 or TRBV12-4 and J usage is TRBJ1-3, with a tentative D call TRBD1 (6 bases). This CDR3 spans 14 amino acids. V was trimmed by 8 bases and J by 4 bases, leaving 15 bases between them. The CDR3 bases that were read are TGTGCCAGCCAATTCACAGGGTTCGGAAACACC. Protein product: CASQFTGFGNT. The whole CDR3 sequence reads CASQFTGFGNTIYF.

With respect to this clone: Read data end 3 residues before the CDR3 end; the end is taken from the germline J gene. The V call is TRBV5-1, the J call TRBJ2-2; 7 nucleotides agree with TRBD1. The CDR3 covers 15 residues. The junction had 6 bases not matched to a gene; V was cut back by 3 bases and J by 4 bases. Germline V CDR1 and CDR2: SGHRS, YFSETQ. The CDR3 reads CASSSGQSSTGELFF. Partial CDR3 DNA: TGCGCCAGCAGCTCGGGACAGTCGAGCACCGGGGAG. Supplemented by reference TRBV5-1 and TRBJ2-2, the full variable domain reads KAGVTQTPRYLIKTRGQQVTLSCSPISGHRSVSWYQQTPGQGLQFLFEYFSETQRNKGNFPGRFSGRQFSNSRSEMNVSTLELGDSALYLCASSSGQSSTGELFFGEGSRLTVL.

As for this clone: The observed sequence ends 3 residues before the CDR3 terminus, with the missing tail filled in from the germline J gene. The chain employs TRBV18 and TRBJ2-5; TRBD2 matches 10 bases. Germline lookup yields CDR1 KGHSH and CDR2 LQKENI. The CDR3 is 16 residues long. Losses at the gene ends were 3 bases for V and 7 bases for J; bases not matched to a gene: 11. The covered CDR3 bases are TGTGCCAGCTCACCCCCAGGAGCGGGGGGGCCTGGGACC. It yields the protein CASSPPGAGGPGT. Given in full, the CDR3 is CASSPPGAGGPGTQYF.

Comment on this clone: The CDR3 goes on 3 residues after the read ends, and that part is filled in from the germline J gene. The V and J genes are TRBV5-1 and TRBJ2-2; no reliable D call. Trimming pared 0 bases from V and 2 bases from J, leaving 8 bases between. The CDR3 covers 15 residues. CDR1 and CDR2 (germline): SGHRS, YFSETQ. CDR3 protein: CASSLEAPNTGELFF. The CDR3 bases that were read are TGCGCCAGCAGCTTGGAGGCTCCAAACACCGGGGAG.

The sequenced part of the CDR3 DNA is TGTGCCGCCCGGGACAAGATGAACACTGAA. As protein: CAARDKMNTE. The entire CDR3 protein reads CAARDKMNTEAFF. The J gene is TRBJ1-1, the V gene TRBV19; possibly TRBD1 for D (6 bases). The read ends 3 residues before the CDR3 terminus; that terminus is restored from the germline J gene. V was pared by 11 bases and J by 0 bases, with 13 bases between. The CDR3 has 13 residues. Germline CDR1 reads LNHDA; CDR2 reads SQIVND (reference sequence).

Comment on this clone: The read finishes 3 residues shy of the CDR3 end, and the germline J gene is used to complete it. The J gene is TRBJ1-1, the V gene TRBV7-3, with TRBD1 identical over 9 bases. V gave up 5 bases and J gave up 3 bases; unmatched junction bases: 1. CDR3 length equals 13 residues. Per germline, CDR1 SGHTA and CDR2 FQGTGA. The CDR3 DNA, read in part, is TGTGCCAGCAGCCGGGACAGGGACACTGAA. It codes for CASSRDRDTE. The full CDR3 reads CASSRDRDTEAFF.

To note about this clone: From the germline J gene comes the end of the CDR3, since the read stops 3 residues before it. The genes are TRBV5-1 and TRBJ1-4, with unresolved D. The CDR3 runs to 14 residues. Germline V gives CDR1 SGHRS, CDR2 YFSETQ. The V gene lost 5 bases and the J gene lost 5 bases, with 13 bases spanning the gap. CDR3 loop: CASSKGTLNEKLFF. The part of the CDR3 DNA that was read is TGCGCCAGCAGTAAGGGCACTCTCAATGAAAAA.

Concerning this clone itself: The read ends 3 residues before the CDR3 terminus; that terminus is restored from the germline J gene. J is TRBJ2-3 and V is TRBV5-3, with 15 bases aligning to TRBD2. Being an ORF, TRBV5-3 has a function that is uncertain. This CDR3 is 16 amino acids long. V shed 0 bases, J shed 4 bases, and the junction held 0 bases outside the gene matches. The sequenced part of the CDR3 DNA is TGTGCCAGAAGCTTGGGGACTAGCGGGGGGGCAGATACG. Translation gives CARSLGTSGGADT. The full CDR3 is CARSLGTSGGADTQYF.

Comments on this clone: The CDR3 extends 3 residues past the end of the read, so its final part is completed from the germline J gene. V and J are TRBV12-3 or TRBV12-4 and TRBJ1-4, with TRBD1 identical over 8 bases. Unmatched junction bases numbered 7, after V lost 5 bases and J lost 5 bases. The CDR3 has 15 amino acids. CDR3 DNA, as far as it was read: TGTGCCAGCAGTCCTAGGACAGGGAGAAATGAAAAA. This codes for CASSPRTGRNEK. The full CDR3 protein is CASSPRTGRNEKLFF.

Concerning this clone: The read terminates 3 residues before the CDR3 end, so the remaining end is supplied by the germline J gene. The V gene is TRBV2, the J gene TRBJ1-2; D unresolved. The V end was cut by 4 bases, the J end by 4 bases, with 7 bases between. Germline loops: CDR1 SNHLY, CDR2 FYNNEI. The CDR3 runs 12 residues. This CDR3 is CASSVRFYGYTF. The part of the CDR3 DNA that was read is TGTGCCAGCAGTGTACGGTTCTATGGC.

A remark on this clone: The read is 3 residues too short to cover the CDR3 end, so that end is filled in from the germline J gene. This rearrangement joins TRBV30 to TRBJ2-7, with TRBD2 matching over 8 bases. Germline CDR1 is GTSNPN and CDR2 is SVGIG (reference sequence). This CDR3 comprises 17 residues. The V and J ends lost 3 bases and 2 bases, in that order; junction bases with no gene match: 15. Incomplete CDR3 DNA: TGTGCCTGGAGAGCCGCCTTTCTAGCGGGCGTTACCTACGAG. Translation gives CAWRAAFLAGVTYE. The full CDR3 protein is CAWRAAFLAGVTYEQYF. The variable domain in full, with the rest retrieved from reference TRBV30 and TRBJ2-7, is SQTIHQWPATLVQPVGSPLSLECTVEGTSNPNLYWYRQAAGRGLQLLFYSVGIGQISSEVPQNLSASRPQDRQFILSSKKLLLSDSGFYLCAWRAAFLAGVTYEQYFGPGTRLTVT.

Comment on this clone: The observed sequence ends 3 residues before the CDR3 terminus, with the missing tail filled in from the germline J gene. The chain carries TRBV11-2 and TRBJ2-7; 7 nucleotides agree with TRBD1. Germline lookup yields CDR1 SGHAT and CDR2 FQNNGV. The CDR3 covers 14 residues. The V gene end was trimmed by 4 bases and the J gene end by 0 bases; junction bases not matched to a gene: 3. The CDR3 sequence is CASSSTGSSYEQYF. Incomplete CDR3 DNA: TGTGCCAGCAGCTCGACAGGGAGCTCCTACGAG.

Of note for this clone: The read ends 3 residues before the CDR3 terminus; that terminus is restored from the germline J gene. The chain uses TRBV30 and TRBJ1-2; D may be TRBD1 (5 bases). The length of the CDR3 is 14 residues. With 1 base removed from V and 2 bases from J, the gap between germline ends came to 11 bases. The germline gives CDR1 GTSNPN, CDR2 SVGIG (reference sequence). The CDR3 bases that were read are TGTGCCTGGAGTGCAGGGATGGGCAACTATGGC. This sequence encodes CAWSAGMGNYG. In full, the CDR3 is CAWSAGMGNYGYTF.

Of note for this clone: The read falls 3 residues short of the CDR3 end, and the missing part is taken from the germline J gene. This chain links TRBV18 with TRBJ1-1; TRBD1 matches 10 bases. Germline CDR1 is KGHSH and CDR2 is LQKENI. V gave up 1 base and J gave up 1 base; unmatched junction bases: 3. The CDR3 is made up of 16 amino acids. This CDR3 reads CASSPRRTGGNTEAFF. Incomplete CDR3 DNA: TGTGCCAGCTCACCACGGAGGACAGGGGGGAACACTGAA. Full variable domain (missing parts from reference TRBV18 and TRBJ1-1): NAGVMQNPRHLVRRRGQEARLRCSPMKGHSHVYWYRQLPEEGLKFMVYLQKENIIDESGMPKERFSAEFPKEGPSILRIQQVVRGDSAAYFCASSPRRTGGNTEAFFGQGTRLTVV.

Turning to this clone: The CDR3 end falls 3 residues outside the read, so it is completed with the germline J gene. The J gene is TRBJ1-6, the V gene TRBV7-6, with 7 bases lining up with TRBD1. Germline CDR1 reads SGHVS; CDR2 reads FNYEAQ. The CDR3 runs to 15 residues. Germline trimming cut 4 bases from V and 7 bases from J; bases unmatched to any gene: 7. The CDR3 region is CASSSRQGGNSPLHF. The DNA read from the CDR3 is TGTGCCAGCAGCTCACGACAGGGAGGCAATTCACCC.